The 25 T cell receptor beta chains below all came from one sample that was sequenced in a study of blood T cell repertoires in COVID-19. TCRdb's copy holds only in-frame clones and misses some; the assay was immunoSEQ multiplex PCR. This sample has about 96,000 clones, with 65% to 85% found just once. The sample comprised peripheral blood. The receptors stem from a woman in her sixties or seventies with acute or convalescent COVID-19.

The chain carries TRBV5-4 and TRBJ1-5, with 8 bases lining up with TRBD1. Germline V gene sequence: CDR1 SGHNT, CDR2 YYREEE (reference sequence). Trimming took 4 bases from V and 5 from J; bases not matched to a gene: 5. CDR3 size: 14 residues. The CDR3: CASSVQGAHQPQHF. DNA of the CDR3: TGTGCCAGCAGCGTTCAGGGGGCCCATCAGCCCCAGCATTTT.

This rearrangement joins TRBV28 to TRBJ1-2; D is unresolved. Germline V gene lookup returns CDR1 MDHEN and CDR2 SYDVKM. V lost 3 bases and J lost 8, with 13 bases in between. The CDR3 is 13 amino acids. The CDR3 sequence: CASSFSGFGGYTF. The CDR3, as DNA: TGTGCCAGCAGTTTTTCGGGGTTTGGGGGCTACACCTTC.

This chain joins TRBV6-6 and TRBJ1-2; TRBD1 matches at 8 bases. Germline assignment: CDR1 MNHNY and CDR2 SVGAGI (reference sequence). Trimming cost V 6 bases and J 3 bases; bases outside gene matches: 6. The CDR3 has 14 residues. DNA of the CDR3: TGTGCCAGCAGGTCGACAGGGGTTTACTATGGCTACACCTTC. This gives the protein CASRSTGVYYGYTF.

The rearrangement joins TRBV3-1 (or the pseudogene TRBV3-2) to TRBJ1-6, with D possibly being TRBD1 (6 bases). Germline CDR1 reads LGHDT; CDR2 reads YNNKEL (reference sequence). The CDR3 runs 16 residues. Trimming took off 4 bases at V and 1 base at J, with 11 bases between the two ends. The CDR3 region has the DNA TGTGCCAGCAGCCCCGACAGGTTATCCTATAATTCACCCCTCCACTTT. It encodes CASSPDRLSYNSPLHF.

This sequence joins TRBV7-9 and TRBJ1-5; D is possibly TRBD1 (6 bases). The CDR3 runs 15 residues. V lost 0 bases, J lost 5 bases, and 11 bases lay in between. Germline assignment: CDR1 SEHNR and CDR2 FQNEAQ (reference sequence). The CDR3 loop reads CASSLATGLDQPQHF. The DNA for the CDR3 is TGTGCCAGCAGCTTAGCAACAGGGCTCGATCAGCCCCAGCATTTT.

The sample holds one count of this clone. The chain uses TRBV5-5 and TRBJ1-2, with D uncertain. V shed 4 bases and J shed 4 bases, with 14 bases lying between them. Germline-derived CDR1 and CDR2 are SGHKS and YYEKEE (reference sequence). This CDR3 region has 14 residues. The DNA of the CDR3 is TGTGCCAGCAGCCAAACCCCCAGTTCCTATGGCTACACCTTC. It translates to CASSQTPSSYGYTF.

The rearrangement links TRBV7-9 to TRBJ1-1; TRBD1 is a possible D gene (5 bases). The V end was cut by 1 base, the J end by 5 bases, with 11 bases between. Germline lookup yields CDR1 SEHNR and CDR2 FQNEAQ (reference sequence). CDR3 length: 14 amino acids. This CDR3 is CASSLGGRRTEAFF. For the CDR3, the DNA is TGTGCCAGCAGCTTAGGGGGCAGGCGGACTGAAGCTTTCTTT. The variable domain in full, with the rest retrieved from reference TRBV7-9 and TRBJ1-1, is DTGVSQNPRHKITKRGQNVTFRCDPISEHNRLYWYRQTLGQGPEFLTYFQNEAQLEKSRLLSDRFSAERPKGSFSTLEIQRTEQGDSAMYLCASSLGGRRTEAFFGQGTRLTVV.

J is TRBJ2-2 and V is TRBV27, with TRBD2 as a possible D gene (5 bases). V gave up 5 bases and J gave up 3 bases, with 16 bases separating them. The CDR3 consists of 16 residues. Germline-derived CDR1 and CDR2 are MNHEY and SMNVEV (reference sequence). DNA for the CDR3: TGTGCCAGCAGTGAGGGCTGGGCAAGGTACACCGGGGAGCTGTTTTTT. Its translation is CASSEGWARYTGELFF.

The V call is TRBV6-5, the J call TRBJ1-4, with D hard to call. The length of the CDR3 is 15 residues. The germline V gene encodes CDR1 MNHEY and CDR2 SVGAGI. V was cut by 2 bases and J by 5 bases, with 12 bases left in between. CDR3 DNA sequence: TGTGCCAGCAGTTACGGCCACTACACCAATGAAAAACTGTTTTTT. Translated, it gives CASSYGHYTNEKLFF.

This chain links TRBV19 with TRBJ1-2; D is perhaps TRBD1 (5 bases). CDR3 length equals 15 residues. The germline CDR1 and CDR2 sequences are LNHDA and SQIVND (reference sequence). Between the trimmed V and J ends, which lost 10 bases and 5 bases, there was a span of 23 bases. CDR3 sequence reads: CATPEEGRGLYGYTF. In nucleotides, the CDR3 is TGTGCCACCCCTGAGGAGGGACGTGGCCTGTATGGCTACACCTTC.

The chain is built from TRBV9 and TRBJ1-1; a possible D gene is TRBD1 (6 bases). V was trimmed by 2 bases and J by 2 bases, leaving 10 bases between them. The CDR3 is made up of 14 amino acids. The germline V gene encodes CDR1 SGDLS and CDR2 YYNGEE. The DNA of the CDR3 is TGTGCCAGCAGCGTGGGGGCAGCAAACACTGAAGCTTTCTTT. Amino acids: CASSVGAANTEAFF.

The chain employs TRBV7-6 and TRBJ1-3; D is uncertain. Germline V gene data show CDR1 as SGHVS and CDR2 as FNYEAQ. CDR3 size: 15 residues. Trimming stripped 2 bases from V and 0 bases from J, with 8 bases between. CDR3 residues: CASSLTFSSGNTIYF. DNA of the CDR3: TGTGCCAGCAGCTTAACATTTTCCTCTGGAAACACCATATATTTT. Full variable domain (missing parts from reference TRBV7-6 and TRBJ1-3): GAGVSQSPRYKVTKRGQDVALRCDPISGHVSLYWYRQALGQGPEFLTYFNYEAQQDKSGLPNDRFSAERPEGSISTLTIQRTEQRDSAMYRCASSLTFSSGNTIYFGEGSWLTVV.

Here the CDR3 DNA reads TGTGCCAGCAGTTATCAGGGAACGTTTTATGACGAGCAGTACTTC. Its translation: CASSYQGTFYDEQYF. The J gene is TRBJ2-7, the V gene TRBV6-2 or TRBV6-3; D possibly corresponds to TRBD1 (5 bases). Germline lookup yields CDR1 MNHEY and CDR2 SVGEGT. V dropped 3 bases and J dropped 5 bases, with 17 bases sitting between them. The CDR3 is 15 amino acids.

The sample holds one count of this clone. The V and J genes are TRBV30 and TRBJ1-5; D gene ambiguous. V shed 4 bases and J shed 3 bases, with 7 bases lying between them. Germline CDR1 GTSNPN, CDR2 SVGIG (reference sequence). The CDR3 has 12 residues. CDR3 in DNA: TGTGCCTGGAACGCTAACAATCAGCCCCAGCATTTT. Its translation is CAWNANNQPQHF.

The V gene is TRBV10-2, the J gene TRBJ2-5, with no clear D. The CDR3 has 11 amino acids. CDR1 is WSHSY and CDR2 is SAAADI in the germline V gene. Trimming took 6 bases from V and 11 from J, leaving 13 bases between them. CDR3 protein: CASSDDSGQYF. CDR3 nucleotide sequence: TGCGCCAGCAGCGACGACTCCGGGCAGTACTTC.

The CDR3 sequence is CASSFHESSGNTIYF. In DNA form, the CDR3 reads TGTGCCAGCAGCTTTCACGAGAGCTCTGGAAACACCATATATTTT. The chain combines TRBV7-9 with TRBJ1-3; D gene unclear. Trimming cost V 3 bases and J 0 bases, with 9 bases left between them. Per germline, CDR1 SEHNR and CDR2 FQNEAQ (reference sequence). The length of the CDR3 is 15 residues.

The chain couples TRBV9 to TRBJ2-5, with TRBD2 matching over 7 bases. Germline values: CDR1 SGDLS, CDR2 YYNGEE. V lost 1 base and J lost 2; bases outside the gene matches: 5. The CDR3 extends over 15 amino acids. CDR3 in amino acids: CASSVSRGKQETQYF. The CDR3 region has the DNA TGTGCCAGCAGCGTATCGCGGGGGAAACAAGAGACCCAGTACTTC.

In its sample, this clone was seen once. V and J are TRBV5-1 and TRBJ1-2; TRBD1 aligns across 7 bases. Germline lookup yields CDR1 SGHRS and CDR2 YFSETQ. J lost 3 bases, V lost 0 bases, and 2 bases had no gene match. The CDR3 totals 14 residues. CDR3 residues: CASSLEGTDYGYTF. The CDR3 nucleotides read TGCGCCAGCAGCTTGGAAGGGACAGACTATGGCTACACCTTC.

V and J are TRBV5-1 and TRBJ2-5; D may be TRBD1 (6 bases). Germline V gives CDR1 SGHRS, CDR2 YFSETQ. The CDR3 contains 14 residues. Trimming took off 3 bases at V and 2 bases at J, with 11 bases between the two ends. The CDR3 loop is CASSYGQKQETQYF. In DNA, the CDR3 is TGCGCCAGCAGCTACGGACAGAAGCAAGAGACCCAGTACTTC.

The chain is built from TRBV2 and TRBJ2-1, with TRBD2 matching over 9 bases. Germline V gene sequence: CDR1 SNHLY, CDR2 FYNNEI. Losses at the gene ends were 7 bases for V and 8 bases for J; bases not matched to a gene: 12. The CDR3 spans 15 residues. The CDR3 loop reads CASIARQRGVDEQFF. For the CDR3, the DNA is TGTGCCAGCATCGCCCGTCAGCGGGGGGTGGATGAGCAGTTCTTC.

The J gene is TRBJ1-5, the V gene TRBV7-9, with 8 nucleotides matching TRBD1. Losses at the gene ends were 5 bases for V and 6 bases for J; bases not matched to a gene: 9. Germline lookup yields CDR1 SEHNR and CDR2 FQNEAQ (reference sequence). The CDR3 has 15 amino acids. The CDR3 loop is CASSPIRGLGQPQHF. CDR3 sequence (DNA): TGTGCCAGCAGCCCAATCAGGGGGCTGGGTCAGCCCCAGCATTTT.

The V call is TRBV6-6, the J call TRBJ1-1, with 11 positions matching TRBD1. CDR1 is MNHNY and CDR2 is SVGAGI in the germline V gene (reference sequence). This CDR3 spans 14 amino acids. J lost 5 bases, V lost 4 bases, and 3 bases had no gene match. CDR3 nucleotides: TGTGCCAGCAGTTCTGGACAGGGGGCTACTGAAGCTTTCTTT. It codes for CASSSGQGATEAFF.

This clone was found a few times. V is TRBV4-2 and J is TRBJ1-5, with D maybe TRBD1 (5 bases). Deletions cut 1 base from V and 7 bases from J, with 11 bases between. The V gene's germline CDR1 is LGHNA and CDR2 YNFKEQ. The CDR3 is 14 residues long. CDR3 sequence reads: CASSQVGEGQPQHF. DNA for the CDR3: TGTGCCAGCAGCCAAGTAGGGGAAGGGCAGCCCCAGCATTTT.

The CDR3 DNA reads TGTGCCAGCAGTTTACTAGCGGGGGGCACCGGGGAGCTGTTTTTT. The encoded protein is CASSLLAGGTGELFF. The gene calls are TRBV27 and TRBJ2-2; 11 nucleotides agree with TRBD2. In germline, CDR1 is MNHEY, CDR2 SMNVEV (reference sequence). CDR3 length: 15 residues. The V and J ends lost 2 bases and 4 bases, in that order; junction bases with no gene match: 0.

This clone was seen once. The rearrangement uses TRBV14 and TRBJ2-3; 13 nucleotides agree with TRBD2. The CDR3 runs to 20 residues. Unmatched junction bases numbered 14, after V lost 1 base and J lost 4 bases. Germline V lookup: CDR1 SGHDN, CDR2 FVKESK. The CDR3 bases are TGTGCCAGCAGCCAAGGGACTAGCGGGGGTGATTTTTTTGGTGCAGATACGCAGTATTTT. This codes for CASSQGTSGGDFFGADTQYF.